This TCR beta chain derives from a study of T cell repertoires in cytomegalovirus infection (dated by TCRdb to between 2018 and 2020). Study-level background: Recently identified HLA-C-restricted CMV epitopes, whose presentation resists viral immunomodulation, were targeted by peptide stimulations together with well-studied HLA-B-restricted epitopes. The HLA type of each donor mattered for the analysis, because public TCR beta signatures pointed to carriage of CMV infection along with the matching HLA type. Results the study describes overall, beyond this receptor: Cumulative frequency of public TCR beta family members discriminated carriers of CMV infection plus the relevant HLA type in this cohort and an independent approximately 370-donor cohort. The ex vivo response was dominated by HLA-C-restricted CMV-specific TCR beta clonotypes, and the single most frequent clonotype in two of eight donors was supplied by these HLA-C-restricted clonotypes.

From the cysteine up to the phenylalanine, the CDR3 has a length of 17 residues. The only DNA kept is the CDR3, 51 bases in frame from the first base. The V and J ends are trimmed by 5 bases and 8 bases, leaving 24 bases between them. CDR1 and CDR2, per the germline V gene, are KGHDR and SFDVKD. In light of the paper, this sample's treatment or condition label describes: in vitro stimulation with specific CMV peptide epitopes to enrich CMV-specific T cells. This clonotype was observed a single time. What this receptor recognizes is not known. Within one base of it there is no much larger clone, and no base qualities were kept. A lone read offers only weak evidence. The sequencer was an Illumina HiSeq 1500. TCRdb reran the public reads through fastp at Q25 and MiXCR, keeping productive beta chains. Entries that share a CDR3 protein sequence are merged under the most common genes and DNA. This sample holds about 310,000 distinct CDR3 sequences; roughly 25% were observed only once. The biggest ten clones account for about 14% of the sample.

Rearrangement joined TRBV24-1 to TRBJ2-1; perhaps TRBD1 is the D gene, with 6 bases matching. The sequence was obtained from a human donor in good health (CMV status not recorded). Some clones in this sample may be carry-over from other donors' samples. The material was cultured PBMCs, obtained from culture after CMV antigen stimulation. CDR3 sequence: CATSAPEGIGGSDEQFF. The DNA is as follows: TGTGCCACCAGTGCCCCAGAAGGGATAGGGGGTAGCGATGAGCAGTTCTTC.